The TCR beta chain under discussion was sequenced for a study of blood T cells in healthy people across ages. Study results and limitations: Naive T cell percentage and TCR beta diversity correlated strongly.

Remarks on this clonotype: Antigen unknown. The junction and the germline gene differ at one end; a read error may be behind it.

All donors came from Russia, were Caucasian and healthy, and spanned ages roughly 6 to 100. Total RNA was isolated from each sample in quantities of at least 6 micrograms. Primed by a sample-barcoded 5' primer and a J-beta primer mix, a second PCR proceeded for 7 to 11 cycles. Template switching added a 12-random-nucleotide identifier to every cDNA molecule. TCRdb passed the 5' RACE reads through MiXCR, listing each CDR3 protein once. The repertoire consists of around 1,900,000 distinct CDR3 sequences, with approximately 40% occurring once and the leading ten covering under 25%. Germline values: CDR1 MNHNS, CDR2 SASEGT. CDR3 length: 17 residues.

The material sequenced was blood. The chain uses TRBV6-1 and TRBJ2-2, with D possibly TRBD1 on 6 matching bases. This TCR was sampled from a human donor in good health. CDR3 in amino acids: CTSSQYYYRENTGELFF. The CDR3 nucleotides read TGTACCAGCAGCCAATATTATTACAGGGAAAACACCGGGGAGCTGTTTTTT.